This is a list of T cell receptor beta chains from one sample in a study of T cells in Graves' hyperthyroidism and ophthalmopathy. TCRdb reanalysed the multiplex PCR reads using MiXCR and keeps one entry per CDR3 protein. The sample has 400,000 or so distinct CDR3 sequences, 12% to 15% seen once. The sequenced sample was blood. The receptor set was obtained from a woman in her fifties or sixties with Graves' ophthalmopathy. Both conserved end residues are trimmed from each CDR3. The D gene is left open where the match is weak.

d_call,v_call,j_call,cdr3_aa
NA,TRBV5-1,TRBJ2-1,ASSRTDYNEQF
NA,TRBV4-1,TRBJ2-1,ASSRGGTSGHEQF
NA,TRBV27,TRBJ1-2,VSSLNGANYGYT
TRBD1,TRBV6-1,TRBJ1-1,ASSEAGQGGTEAF
TRBD2,TRBV20-1,TRBJ2-1,RTGTSGRLTYNEQF
TRBD2,TRBV29-1,TRBJ2-1,SVDSAGGYRGNEQF
NA,TRBV7-6,TRBJ2-6,ASSLPPSGANVLT
TRBD2,TRBV2,TRBJ2-5,ASSEAYWTSGFSQETQY
TRBD1,TRBV20-1,TRBJ2-2,SADRGQGELF
NA,TRBV3-1,TRBJ2-7,ASSQDKDRGASHEQY
TRBD2,TRBV11-2,TRBJ2-3,ASSLTSGRAVDTQY
NA,TRBV10-1,TRBJ2-5,ASTRAWPEETQY
TRBD1,TRBV28,TRBJ1-2,ASRTGPPSYT
NA,TRBV19,TRBJ1-4,ASSIGTLSGGEKLF
TRBD2,TRBV28,TRBJ2-1,ASSRTSGRHEQF
NA,TRBV7-9,TRBJ2-2,ASSLESRGPNTGELF
TRBD2,TRBV20-1,TRBJ2-3,SARERGSSTDTQY
NA,TRBV3-1,TRBJ2-5,ASSQVRETQY
NA,TRBV13,TRBJ2-3,ASNRGGNTQY
NA,TRBV24-1,TRBJ1-4,ATSDPRGGEKLF